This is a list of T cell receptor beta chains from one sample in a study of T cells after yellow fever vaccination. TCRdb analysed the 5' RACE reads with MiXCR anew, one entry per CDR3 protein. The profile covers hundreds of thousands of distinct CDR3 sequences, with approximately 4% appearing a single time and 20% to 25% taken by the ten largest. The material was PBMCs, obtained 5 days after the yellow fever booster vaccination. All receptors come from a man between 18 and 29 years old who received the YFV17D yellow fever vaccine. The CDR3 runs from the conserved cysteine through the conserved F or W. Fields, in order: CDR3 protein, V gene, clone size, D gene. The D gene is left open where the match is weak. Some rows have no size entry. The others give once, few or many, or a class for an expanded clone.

CASMVRVGQNIQYF | TRBV19 | . | .
CASSYRGLPQHF | TRBV6-2/TRBV6-3 | once | TRBD1
CASSSLSSGNTIYF | TRBV27 | few | .
CASSRWQGNTGELFF | TRBV4-3 | . | .
CASSLPRQGARGTEAFF | TRBV7-9 | . | TRBD1
CASSPGDRPDTQYF | TRBV7-2 | few | .
CATSRERTGTNTGELFF | TRBV15 | . | .
CASSFLGAGGAREQYF | TRBV27 | few | TRBD2
CASCNPYNSPLHF | TRBV6-6 | few | .
CASSLGTGLDTQYF | TRBV7-7 | many | .
CASSLLEGETQYF | TRBV5-4 | few | .
CASSYSDAGGGETQYF | TRBV6-5 | few | TRBD2
CASSMWAGQETQYF | TRBV19 | few | .
CASTLPNEAFF | TRBV19 | . | .
CASSLLVQTEETQYF | TRBV7-9 | . | .
CASSPDEYNQPQHF | TRBV5-1 | many | .
CATSDPALMDYTF | TRBV24-1 | few | .
CASSRQGIQYF | TRBV4-1 | few | .
CASSRGQDNEQFF | TRBV5-1 | many | TRBD1
CASSFDSPEKLFF | TRBV5-1 | . | .
CASSASGGAVQAHNEQFF | TRBV28 | many | TRBD2
CASRSGLAGDVDTQYF | TRBV5-1 | many | TRBD2
CASSPAGGPGQETQYF | TRBV4-1 | few | .
CASSVVLGRPEGYTF | TRBV9 | . | .
CASSPGQGYSDTQYF | TRBV5-8 | . | TRBD1
CASSLEGVGPQYF | TRBV5-1 | many | .
CASRQGAGADTQYF | TRBV11-3 | few | TRBD1